This record concerns one TCR beta chain sequence. Its antigen is still unknown. Trimming removed 5 bases at V and 0 bases at J, with 16 bases between. The germline V gene has CDR1 MNHNY and CDR2 SVGAGI (reference sequence). The CDR3 sequence is 16 residues long. The authors reverse transcribed all of the isolated RNA, so sequencing captured expressed TCRB transcripts. Some clones are missing from TCRdb's copy, which holds only in-frame ones; the method was immunoSEQ multiplex PCR. The table has 120,000 or so clones, 15% to 20% seen once. The data are from a study of beta chain features in type 1 diabetes. General study findings and limits: Significant though moderate, a shortening of TCRB CDR3s appeared in all four CD4+ subsets of Type 1 diabetes patients.

Sorting based on CD45RO/CCR7/CD25/CD127/CD95/CD27 separated CD4+ naive, central memory, regulatory and stem cell-like memory cells. The V and J genes are TRBV6-6 and TRBJ1-2, with a possible D match to TRBD1 (5 bases). The sequencing input was central memory CD4+ T cells from blood. The clonotype comes from a man younger than 30 with type 1 diabetes. CDR3 DNA sequence: TGTGCCAGCAGTCCCCTGAGGGGCCAAGCTAACTATGGCTACACCTTC. As protein: CASSPLRGQANYGYTF.